This T cell receptor beta chain originates from a study of blood T cell repertoires in COVID-19. CDR3 size: 15 residues. Trimming took 3 bases from V and 9 from J; bases not matched to a gene: 6. In germline, CDR1 is SGDLS, CDR2 YYNGEE. The data were produced by immunoSEQ multiplex PCR, yet TCRdb's version contains in-frame clones alone and is incomplete. The sample lists more than 12,000 clones; around 73% were seen once. This chain joins TRBV9 and TRBJ1-6, with 10 bases fitting TRBD1. This receptor was identified in a human donor in a cohort sampled during active COVID-19. The sample was peripheral blood. The CDR3 coding sequence is TGTGCCAGCAGCGGCAGACAGGGGGCTCCTTCACCCCTCCACTTT. It codes for CASSGRQGAPSPLHF.